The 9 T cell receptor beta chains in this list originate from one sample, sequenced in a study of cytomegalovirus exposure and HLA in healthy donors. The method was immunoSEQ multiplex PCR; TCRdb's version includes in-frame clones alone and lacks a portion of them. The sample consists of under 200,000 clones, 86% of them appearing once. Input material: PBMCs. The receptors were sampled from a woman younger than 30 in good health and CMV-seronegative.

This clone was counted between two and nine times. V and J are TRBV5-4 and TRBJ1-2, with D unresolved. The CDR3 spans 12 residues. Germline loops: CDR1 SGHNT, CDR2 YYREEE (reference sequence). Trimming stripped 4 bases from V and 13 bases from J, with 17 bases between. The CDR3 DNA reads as TGTGCCAGCAGCCTTAGTCCGCAACGGGGCACCTTC. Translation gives CASSLSPQRGTF.

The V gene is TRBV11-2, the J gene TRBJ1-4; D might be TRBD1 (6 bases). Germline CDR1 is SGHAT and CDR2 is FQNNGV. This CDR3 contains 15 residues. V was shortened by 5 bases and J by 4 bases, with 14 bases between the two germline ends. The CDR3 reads CASSTIRGRNEKLFF. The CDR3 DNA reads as TGTGCCAGCAGCACAATCAGGGGACGTAATGAAAAACTGTTTTTT.

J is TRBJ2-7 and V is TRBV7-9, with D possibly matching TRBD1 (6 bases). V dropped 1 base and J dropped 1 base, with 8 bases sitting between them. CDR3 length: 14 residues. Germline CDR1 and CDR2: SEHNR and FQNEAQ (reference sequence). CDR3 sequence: CASSLGTVSYEQYF. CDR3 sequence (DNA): TGTGCCAGCAGCTTAGGGACAGTTTCCTACGAGCAGTACTTC.

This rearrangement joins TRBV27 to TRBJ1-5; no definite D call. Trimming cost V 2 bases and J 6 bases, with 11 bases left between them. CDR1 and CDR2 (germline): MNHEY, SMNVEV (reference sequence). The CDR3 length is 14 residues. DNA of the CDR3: TGTGCCAGCAGTTTAAGAGGGCTGGGTCAGCCCCAGCATTTT. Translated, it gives CASSLRGLGQPQHF.

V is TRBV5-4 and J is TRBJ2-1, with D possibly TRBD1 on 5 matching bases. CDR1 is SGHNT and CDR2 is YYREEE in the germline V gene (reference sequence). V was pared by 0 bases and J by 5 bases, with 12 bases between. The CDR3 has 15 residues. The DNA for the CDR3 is TGTGCCAGCAGCTTGGGTAGCCAGGGTAACAATGAGCAGTTCTTC. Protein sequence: CASSLGSQGNNEQFF.

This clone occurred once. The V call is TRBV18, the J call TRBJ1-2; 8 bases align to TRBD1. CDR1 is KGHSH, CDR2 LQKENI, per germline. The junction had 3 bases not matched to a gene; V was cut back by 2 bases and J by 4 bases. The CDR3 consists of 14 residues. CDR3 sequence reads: CASSPSDRGYGYTF. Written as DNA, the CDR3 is TGTGCCAGCTCACCATCCGACAGGGGCTATGGCTACACCTTC.

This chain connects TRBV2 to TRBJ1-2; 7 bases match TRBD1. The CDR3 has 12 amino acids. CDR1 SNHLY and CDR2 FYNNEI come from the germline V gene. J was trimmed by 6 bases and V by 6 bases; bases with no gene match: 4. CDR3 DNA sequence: TGTGCCAGCAGCCCCACAGGGGATGGCTACACCTTC. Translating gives CASSPTGDGYTF. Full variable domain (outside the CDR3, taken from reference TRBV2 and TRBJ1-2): EPEVTQTPSHQVTQMGQEVILRCVPISNHLYFYWYRQILGQKVEFLVSFYNNEISEKSEIFDDQFSVERPDGSNFTLKIRSTKLEDSAMYFCASSPTGDGYTFGSGTRLTVV.

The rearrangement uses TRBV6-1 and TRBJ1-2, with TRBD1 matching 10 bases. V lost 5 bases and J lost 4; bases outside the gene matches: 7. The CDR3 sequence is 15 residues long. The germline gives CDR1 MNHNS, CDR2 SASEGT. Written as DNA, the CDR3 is TGTGCCAGCAGTCTGACTGGGACAGGGGCCTATGGCTACACCTTC. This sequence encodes CASSLTGTGAYGYTF.

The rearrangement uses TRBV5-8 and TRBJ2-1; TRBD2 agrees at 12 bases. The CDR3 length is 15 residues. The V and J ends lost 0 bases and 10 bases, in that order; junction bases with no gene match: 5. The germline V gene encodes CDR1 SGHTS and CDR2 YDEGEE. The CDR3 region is CASSLGLAGVAEQFF. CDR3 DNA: TGTGCCAGCAGCTTGGGACTAGCGGGAGTCGCCGAGCAGTTCTTC.